Listed below are T cell receptor beta chains from one sample, sequenced in a study of OX40 agonist ivuxolimab in advanced cancers. Assay used: immunoSEQ multiplex PCR; TCRdb lists only in-frame clones, some missing. The table includes about 79,000 clones, about 90% detected once. The source was CD4+ or CD8+ T cells sorted from blood, collected in a trial of the OX40 agonist ivuxolimab. Source of these receptors: an adult with an advanced solid tumor such as melanoma, head and neck, liver or kidney cancer. Both conserved end residues are part of each CDR3.

>TRBV29-1
CSSRQGSNTEAFF
>TRBV14
CASSQHLLAGAYNEQFF
>TRBV29-1
CSVVPISRGGDNEQFF
>TRBV7-9
CASSLGTGRHYGYTF
>TRBV6-6
CASGATNPGANVLTF
>TRBV29-1
CSVQTGPPQDMDTQYF
>TRBV19
CASSMAGRQPQHF
>TRBV14
CASSQGIRQPQHF
>TRBV7-7
CASSPSRQGVDTQYF
>TRBV19
CASSIDPGQANTEAFF
>TRBV7-9
CASRPNPRDRGLGGELFF
>TRBV28
CASSLPAGSGNTIYF
>TRBV4-1
CASSQVQGAFYGYTF
>TRBV19
CASSMGTVYNSPLHF
>TRBV7-6
CASSLGVVGNTIYF
>TRBV6-5
CASSYEALTLGETQYF
>TRBV28
CASSLEGDNTGELFF